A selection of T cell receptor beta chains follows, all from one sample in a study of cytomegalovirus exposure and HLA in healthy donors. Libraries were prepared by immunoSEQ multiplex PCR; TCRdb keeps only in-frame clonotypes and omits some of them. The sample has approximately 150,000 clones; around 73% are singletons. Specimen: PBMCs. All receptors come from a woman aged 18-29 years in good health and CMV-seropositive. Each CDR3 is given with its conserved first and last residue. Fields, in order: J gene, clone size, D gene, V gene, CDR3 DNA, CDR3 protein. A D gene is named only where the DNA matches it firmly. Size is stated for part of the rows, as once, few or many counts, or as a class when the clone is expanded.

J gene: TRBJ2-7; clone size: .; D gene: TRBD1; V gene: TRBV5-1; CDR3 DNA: TGCGCCAGCAGCCCAAGAACGGGACAGGGTTTTGTCTTC; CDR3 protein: CASSPRTGQGFVF
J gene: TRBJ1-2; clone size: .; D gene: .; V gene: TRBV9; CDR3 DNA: TGTGCCAGCAGCGTAGTTGGTAGGGGTGGCTACACCTTC; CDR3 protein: CASSVVGRGGYTF
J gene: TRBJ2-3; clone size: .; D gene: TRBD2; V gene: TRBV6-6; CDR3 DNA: TGTGCCAGCAGGCCCCCCTCCGCGGGGGGCACAGATACGCAGTATTTT; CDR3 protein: CASRPPSAGGTDTQYF
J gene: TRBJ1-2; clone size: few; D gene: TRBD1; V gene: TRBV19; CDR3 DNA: TGTGCCAGTACCCCACCCGGGACAGGGTCTGGCTACACCTTC; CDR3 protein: CASTPPGTGSGYTF
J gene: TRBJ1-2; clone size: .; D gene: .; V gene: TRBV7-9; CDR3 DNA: TGTGCCAGCAGCTTAGTTGCCAGGGCGAACTATGGCTACACCTTC; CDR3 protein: CASSLVARANYGYTF
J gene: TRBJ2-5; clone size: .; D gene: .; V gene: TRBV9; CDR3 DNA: TGTGCCAGCAGCGTAGTAGAGAAAGGGGTCCCAGGGCAGGAGACCCAGTACTTC; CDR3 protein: CASSVVEKGVPGQETQYF
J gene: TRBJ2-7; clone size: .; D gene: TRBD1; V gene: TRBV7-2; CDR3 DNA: TGTGCCAGCAGCTTAGGATCAGGGGGCGGAGAGCAGTACTTC; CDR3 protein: CASSLGSGGGEQYF
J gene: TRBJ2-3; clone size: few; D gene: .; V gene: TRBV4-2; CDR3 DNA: TGTGCCAGCAGCCCCCCTGGCAGCACAGATACGCAGTATTTT; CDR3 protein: CASSPPGSTDTQYF
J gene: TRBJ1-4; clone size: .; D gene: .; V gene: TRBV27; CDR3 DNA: TGTGCCAGCAAGTTCTCCACCAGGGGTTGGGATGAAAAACTGTTTTTT; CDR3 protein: CASKFSTRGWDEKLFF
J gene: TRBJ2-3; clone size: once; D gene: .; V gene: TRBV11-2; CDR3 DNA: TGTGCCAGCAGCCCACCCGTGGGCACTAGCACAGATACGCAGTATTTT; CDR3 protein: CASSPPVGTSTDTQYF
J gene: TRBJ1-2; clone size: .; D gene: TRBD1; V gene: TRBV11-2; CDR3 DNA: TGTGCCAGCAGCTTTTCTACTCCGGGACAGGGAAACTATGGCTACACCTTC; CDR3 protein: CASSFSTPGQGNYGYTF
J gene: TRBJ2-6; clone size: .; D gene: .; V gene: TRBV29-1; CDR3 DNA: TGCAGCGTTGAAGATCTTCGCGGGTCTTCTGGGGCCAACGTCCTGACTTTC; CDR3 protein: CSVEDLRGSSGANVLTF
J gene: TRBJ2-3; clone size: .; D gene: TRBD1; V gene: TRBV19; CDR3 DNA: TGTGCCAGTAGTATTCTCGGGACAGGGTTTGGTACAGATACGCAGTATTTT; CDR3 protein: CASSILGTGFGTDTQYF
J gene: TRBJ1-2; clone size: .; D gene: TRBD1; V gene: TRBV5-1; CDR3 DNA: TGCGCCAGCAGTTGGGACAGGGGGCGTTCTAACTATGGCTACACCTTC; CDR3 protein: CASSWDRGRSNYGYTF
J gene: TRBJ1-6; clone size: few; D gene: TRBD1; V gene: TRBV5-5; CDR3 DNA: TGTGCCAGCAGCTTGGGGGACAGTATTAATTCACCCCTCCACTTT; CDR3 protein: CASSLGDSINSPLHF
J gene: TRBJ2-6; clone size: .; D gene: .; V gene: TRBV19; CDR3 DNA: TGTGCCAGTAGGGACGGGGTCTCTGGGGCCAACGTCCTGACTTTC; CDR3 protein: CASRDGVSGANVLTF
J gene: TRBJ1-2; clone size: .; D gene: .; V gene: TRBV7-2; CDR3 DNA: TGTGCCAGCAGTTATGGTGGGGAGGGGTATGGCTACACCTTC; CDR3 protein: CASSYGGEGYGYTF
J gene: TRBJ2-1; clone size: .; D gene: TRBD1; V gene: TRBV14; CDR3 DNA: TGTGCCAGCAGCCAGTACCGGGACAGATTCTACAATGAGCAGTTCTTC; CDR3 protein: CASSQYRDRFYNEQFF
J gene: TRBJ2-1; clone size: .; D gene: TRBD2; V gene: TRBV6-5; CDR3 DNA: TGTGCCAGCAGTTACTCGGGTGGCGGGGGGTATAATGAGCAGTTCTTC; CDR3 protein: CASSYSGGGGYNEQFF
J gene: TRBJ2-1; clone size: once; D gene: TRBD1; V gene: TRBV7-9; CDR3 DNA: TGTGCCAGCAGCTTACTGTGGCAGGGGGTTTGGAATGAGCAGTTCTTC; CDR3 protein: CASSLLWQGVWNEQFF
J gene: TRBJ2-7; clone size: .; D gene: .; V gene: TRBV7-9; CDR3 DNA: TGTGCCAGCAGCTTGACTCTCCTGACAGGCTCCTACGAGCAGTACTTC; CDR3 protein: CASSLTLLTGSYEQYF
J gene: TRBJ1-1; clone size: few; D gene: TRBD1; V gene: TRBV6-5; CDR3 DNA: TGTGCCAGCAGTGACAGGGAGAACACTGAAGCTTTCTTT; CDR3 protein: CASSDRENTEAFF
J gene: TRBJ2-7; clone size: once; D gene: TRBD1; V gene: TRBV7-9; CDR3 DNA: TGTGCCAGCAGCTGGACAGGGGACCCCTACGAGCAGTACTTC; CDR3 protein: CASSWTGDPYEQYF
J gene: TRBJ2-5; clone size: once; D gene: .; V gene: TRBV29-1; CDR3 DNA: TGCAGCGCGGGGGAGTTGGAGACCCAGTACTTC; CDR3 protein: CSAGELETQYF
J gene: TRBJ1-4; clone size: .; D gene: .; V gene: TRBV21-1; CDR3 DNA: TGTGCCAGCAGCAATCTTTCTGAAAAACTGTTTTTT; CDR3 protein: CASSNLSEKLFF
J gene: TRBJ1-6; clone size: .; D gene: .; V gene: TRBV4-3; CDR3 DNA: TGCGCCAGCAGCCAAGAATCCGGGAGGGATTCACCCCTCCACTTT; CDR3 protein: CASSQESGRDSPLHF
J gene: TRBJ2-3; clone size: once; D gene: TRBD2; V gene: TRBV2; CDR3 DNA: TGTGCCAGCAGTGAGGGGACTAGCGGGGGATGGGATACGCAGTATTTT; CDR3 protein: CASSEGTSGGWDTQYF
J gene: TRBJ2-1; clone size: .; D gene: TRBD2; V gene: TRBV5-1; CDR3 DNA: TGCGCCAGCGGAGGGCTAGCGGGTCGCTCCTACAATGAGCAGTTCTTC; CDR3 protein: CASGGLAGRSYNEQFF
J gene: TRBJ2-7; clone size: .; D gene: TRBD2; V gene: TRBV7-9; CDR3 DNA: TGTGCCAGCAGCCGGGGGGGGCTCGAGCAGTACTTC; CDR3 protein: CASSRGGLEQYF
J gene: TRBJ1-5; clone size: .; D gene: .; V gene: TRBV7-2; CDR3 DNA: TGTGCCAGCAGCTTAGGTGTCGGTCAGCCCCAGCATTTT; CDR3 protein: CASSLGVGQPQHF
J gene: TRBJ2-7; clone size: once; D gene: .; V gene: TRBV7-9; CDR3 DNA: TGTGCCAGCAGCCCAGAGACAGAAACCTACGAGCAGTACTTC; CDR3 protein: CASSPETETYEQYF
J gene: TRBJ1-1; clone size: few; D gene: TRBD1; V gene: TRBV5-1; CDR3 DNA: TGCGCCAGCAGCTGGGGACAGGGTGAAGCTTTCTTT; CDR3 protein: CASSWGQGEAFF
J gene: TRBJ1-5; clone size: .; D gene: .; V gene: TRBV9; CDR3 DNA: TGTGCCAGCAGCATACAAGACAATCAGCCCCAGCATTTT; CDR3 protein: CASSIQDNQPQHF
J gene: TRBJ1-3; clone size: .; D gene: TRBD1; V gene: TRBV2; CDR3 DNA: TGTGCCAGCAGAATGGGACAGGGTGGGGCTGGAAACACCATATATTTT; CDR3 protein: CASRMGQGGAGNTIYF
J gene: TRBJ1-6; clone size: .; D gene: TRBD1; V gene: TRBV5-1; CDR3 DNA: TGCGCCAGCAGCCTCGGGACAGGTAATTCACCCCTCCACTTT; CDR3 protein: CASSLGTGNSPLHF
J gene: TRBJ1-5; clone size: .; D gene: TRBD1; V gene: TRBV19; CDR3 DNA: TGTGCCAGTAGCCCCGACAGGGACTCTAGCAATCAGCCCCAGCATTTT; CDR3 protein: CASSPDRDSSNQPQHF
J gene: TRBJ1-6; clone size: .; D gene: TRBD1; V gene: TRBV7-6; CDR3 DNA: TGTGCCAGCAGCTCACAGGGGACAAATTCACCCCTCCACTTT; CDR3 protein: CASSSQGTNSPLHF